This TCR beta chain was sequenced during a study of T-cell reconstitution after alpha-beta-depleted transplantation in children. Preparing the TCRbeta library involved the use of unique molecular identifiers. TCRdb used MiXCR to reprocess the PCR reads, holding one entry per CDR3 protein. This sample yields some 150,000 distinct CDR3 sequences, of which 8% to 10% are seen a single time; 15% to 20% belongs to the top ten. This clonotype occurred many times. Antigen unknown. Study-wide findings and caveats: Expanded graft clones, several hundred of them, were reportedly the source of alpha-beta T cells about two months after transplant. T-cell counts and diversity at one year following transplant were attributed mainly to newly produced T cells. Day-60 TCRbeta diversity that was high in some patients was derived from surviving recipient T cells and thymic progenitors.

The source is a female patient aged 2 to 10 who had a stem cell transplant for congenital amegakaryocytic thrombocytopenia, so the T cells may come from the graft donor. The specimen was PBMCs, mostly from graft donor cells, collected 180 days after TCRalphabeta/CD19-depleted stem cell transplant.

The CDR3 sequence is CASSPAWAMNTGELFF. CDR3 sequence (DNA): TGTGCCAGCAGCCCGGCTTGGGCTATGAACACCGGGGAGCTGTTTTTT. This chain uses TRBV12-3 or TRBV12-4 with TRBJ2-2, with unresolved D. The CDR3 runs to 16 residues. V was shortened by 6 bases and J by 1 base, with 15 bases between the two germline ends.